A selection of T cell receptor beta chains follows, all from one sample in a study of siplizumab effects on memory and regulatory T cells. Libraries were prepared by immunoSEQ multiplex PCR; TCRdb keeps only in-frame clonotypes and omits some of them. The sample includes some 100,000 clones, less than 95% of them seen just once. The specimen sequenced was Tregs sorted from blood. These receptors came from a human donor in good health. Each CDR3 is given with its conserved first and last residue. The D gene is left open where the match is weak. The size field is filled for only some rows; it gives once, few, many or a size class.

D gene	V gene	J gene	clone size	CDR3 protein	CDR3 DNA
-	TRBV5-4	TRBJ2-1	-	CASSSALGAVSYNEQFF	TGTGCCAGCAGCTCCGCCCTAGGAGCGGTCTCCTACAATGAGCAGTTCTTC
-	TRBV15	TRBJ2-7	-	CATSSGRFQYEQYF	TGTGCCACCAGCAGCGGGAGATTTCAGTACGAGCAGTACTTC
-	TRBV7-6	TRBJ2-1	-	CASSVTIREQFF	TGTGCCAGCAGCGTAACCATCCGCGAGCAGTTCTTC
-	TRBV6-1	TRBJ2-3	once	CASSEPPYTDTQYF	TGTGCCAGCAGTGAACCTCCCTACACAGATACGCAGTATTTT
-	TRBV7-9	TRBJ1-1	-	CASSLAEGTEAFF	TGTGCCAGCAGCTTAGCTGAGGGTACTGAAGCTTTCTTT
TRBD1	TRBV5-5	TRBJ2-7	-	CASSAYRRTGRGEQYF	TGTGCCAGCAGCGCCTACAGGCGGACAGGACGGGGCGAGCAGTACTTC
TRBD1	TRBV28	TRBJ1-2	-	CASSPGGASDGYTF	TGTGCCAGCAGTCCAGGGGGCGCGAGCGATGGCTACACCTTC
-	TRBV7-9	TRBJ1-2	-	CASSVATAGGYTF	TGTGCCAGCAGCGTAGCGACAGCGGGCGGCTACACCTTC
-	TRBV27	TRBJ1-1	-	CATFGTRLMGNTEAFF	TGTGCCACCTTCGGGACACGTTTAATGGGGAACACTGAAGCTTTCTTT
TRBD1	TRBV7-8	TRBJ1-1	-	CASSLGDRGWTEAFF	TGTGCCAGCAGCTTAGGGGACAGGGGCTGGACTGAAGCTTTCTTT
-	TRBV7-9	TRBJ2-5	-	CASSAQGWQETQYF	TGTGCCAGCAGCGCCCAGGGTTGGCAAGAGACCCAGTACTTC
-	TRBV28	TRBJ1-5	-	CASSLSMGNQPQHF	TGTGCCAGCAGTTTATCAATGGGCAATCAGCCCCAGCATTTT
TRBD1	TRBV11-3	TRBJ1-1	-	CASSPQGARAEAFF	TGTGCCAGCAGCCCACAGGGGGCAAGGGCTGAAGCTTTCTTT
TRBD2	TRBV5-1	TRBJ2-1	-	CASSLQRLRGSSYNEQFF	TGCGCCAGCAGCTTGCAGAGGTTGCGGGGGAGCTCCTACAATGAGCAGTTCTTC
TRBD1	TRBV5-3	TRBJ2-2	-	CARSPRGTETNTGELFF	TGTGCCAGAAGCCCACGAGGGACAGAGACGAACACCGGGGAGCTGTTTTTT
-	TRBV11-2	TRBJ2-7	few	CASSLRDGSYEQYF	TGTGCCAGCAGCTTAAGGGACGGCTCCTACGAGCAGTACTTC
-	TRBV25-1	TRBJ1-4	-	CASSETGLNEKLFF	TGTGCCAGCAGCGAAACAGGGTTAAATGAAAAACTGTTTTTT
TRBD1	TRBV7-2	TRBJ2-3	-	CASSPQTGGLTDTQYF	TGTGCCAGCAGCCCCCAGACAGGGGGCTTGACAGATACGCAGTATTTT
TRBD1	TRBV27	TRBJ2-1	-	CASSLMGTGGRNEQFF	TGTGCCAGCAGTTTAATGGGGACAGGGGGCAGGAATGAGCAGTTCTTC
-	TRBV29-1	TRBJ1-4	-	CSVVQGADEKLFF	TGCAGCGTTGTGCAGGGAGCGGACGAAAAACTGTTTTTT
TRBD1	TRBV7-9	TRBJ1-2	-	CASSTTGWNYGYTF	TGTGCCAGCAGTACGACAGGGTGGAACTATGGCTACACCTTC
TRBD2	TRBV9	TRBJ2-3	-	CASSVPILAGGVSDTQYF	TGTGCCAGCAGCGTGCCGATACTAGCGGGAGGAGTCTCAGATACGCAGTATTTT